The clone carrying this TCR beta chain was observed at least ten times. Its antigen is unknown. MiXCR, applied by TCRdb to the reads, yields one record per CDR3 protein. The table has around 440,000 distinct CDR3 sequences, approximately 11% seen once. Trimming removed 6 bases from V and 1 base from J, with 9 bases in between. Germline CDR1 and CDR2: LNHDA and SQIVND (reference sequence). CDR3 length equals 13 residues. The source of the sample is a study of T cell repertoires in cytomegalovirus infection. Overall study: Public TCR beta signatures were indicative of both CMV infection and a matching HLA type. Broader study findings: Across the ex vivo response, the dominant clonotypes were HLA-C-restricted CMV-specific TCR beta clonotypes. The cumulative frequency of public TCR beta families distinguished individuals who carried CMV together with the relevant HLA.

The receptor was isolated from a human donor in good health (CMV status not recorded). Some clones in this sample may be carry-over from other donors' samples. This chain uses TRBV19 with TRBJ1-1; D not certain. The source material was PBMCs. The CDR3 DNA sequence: TGTGCCAGTAGAAGAGGCCCGAACACTGAAGCTTTCTTT. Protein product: CASRRGPNTEAFF. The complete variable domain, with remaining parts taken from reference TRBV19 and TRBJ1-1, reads DGGITQSPKYLFRKEGQNVTLSCEQNLNHDAMYWYRQDPGQGLRLIYYSQIVNDFQKGDIAEGYSVSREKKESFPLTVTSAQKNPTAFYLCASRRGPNTEAFFGQGTRLTVV.